This T cell receptor beta chain was obtained from a study of OX40 agonist ivuxolimab in advanced cancers. V was pared by 3 bases and J by 4 bases, with 11 bases of the junction left unmatched. Germline CDR1 reads LNHDA; CDR2 reads SQIVND (reference sequence). CDR3 length: 18 amino acids. Only in-frame clones appear in the TCRdb table, and some are missing; sequencing was by immunoSEQ multiplex PCR. The sample contains about 64,000 clones, about 85% of which appear only once. Specimen: CD4+ or CD8+ T cells sorted from blood, collected in a trial of the OX40 agonist ivuxolimab. The rearrangement joins TRBV19 to TRBJ2-1; TRBD2 matches 11 bases. This TCR came from an adult with an advanced solid tumor such as melanoma, head and neck, liver or kidney cancer. DNA for the CDR3: TGTGCCAGTAGTATCGTATCGGGACTAGCGGCGCCTTACAATGAGCAGTTCTTC. Protein product: CASSIVSGLAAPYNEQFF.